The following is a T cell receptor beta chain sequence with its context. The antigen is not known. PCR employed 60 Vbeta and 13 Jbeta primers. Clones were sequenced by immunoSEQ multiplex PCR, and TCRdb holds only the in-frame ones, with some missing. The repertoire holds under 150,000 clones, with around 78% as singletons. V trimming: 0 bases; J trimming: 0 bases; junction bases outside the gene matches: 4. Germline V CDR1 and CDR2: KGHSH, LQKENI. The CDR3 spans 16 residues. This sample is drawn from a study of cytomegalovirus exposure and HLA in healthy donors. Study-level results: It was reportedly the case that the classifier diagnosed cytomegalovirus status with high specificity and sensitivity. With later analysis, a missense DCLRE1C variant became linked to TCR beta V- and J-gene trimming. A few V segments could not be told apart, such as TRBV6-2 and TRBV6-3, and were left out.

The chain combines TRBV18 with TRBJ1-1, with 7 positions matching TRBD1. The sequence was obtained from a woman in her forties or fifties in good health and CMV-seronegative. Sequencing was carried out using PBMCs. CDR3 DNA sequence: TGTGCCAGCTCACCACCGGGGGACAGCTTGAACACTGAAGCTTTCTTT. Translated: CASSPPGDSLNTEAFF.